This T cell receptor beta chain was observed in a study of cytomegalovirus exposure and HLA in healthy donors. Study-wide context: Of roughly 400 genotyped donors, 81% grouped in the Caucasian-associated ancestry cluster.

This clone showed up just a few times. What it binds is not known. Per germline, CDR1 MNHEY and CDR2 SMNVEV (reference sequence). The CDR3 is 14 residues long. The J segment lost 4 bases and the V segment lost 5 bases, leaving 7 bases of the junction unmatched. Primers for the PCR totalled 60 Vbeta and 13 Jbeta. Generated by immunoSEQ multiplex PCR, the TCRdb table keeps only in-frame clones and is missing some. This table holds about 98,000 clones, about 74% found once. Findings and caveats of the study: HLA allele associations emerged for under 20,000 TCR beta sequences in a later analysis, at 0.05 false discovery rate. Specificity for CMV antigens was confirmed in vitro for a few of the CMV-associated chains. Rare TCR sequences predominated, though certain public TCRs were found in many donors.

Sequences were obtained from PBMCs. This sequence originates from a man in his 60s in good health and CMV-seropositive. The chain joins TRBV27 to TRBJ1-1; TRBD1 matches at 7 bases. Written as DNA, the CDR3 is TGTGCCAGCAGTCTGACAGGGTTGGTCACTGAAGCTTTCTTT. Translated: CASSLTGLVTEAFF.